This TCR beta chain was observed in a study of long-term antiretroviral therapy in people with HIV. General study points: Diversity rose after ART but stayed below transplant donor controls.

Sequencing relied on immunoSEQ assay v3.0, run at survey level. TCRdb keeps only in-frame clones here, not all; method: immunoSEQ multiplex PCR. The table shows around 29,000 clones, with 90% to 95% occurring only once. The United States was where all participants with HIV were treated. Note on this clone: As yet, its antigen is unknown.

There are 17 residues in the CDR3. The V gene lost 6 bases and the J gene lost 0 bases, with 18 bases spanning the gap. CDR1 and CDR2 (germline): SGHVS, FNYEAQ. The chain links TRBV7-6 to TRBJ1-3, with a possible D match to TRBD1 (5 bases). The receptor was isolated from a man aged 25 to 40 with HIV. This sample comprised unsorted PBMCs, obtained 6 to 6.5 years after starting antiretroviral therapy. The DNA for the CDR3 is TGTGCCAGCAGTCCGTCGTCAGGGATCCTCTCTGGAAACACCATATATTTT. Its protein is CASSPSSGILSGNTIYF.